The 6 T cell receptor beta chains below come from one sample, sequenced in a study of cytomegalovirus exposure and HLA in healthy donors. The PCR was carried out with 60 Vbeta primers and 13 Jbeta primers. The table came from immunoSEQ multiplex PCR; TCRdb's copy has only in-frame clones and leaves some out. The sample consists of more than 85,000 clones, roughly 15% of them appearing once. The sequenced sample was PBMCs. The source of these receptors is a female donor in good health and CMV-seronegative.

The V call is TRBV19, the J call TRBJ1-1, with 11 nucleotides matching TRBD1. The CDR3 is made up of 14 amino acids. After removal of 7 bases from V and 6 bases from J, the junction contained 7 bases not matched to a gene. Germline V gives CDR1 LNHDA, CDR2 SQIVND (reference sequence). CDR3: CASIAWTGGSEAFF. For the CDR3, the DNA is TGTGCCAGTATAGCATGGACAGGGGGCTCTGAAGCTTTCTTT. Variable domain in full (rest from reference TRBV19 and TRBJ1-1): DGGITQSPKYLFRKEGQNVTLSCEQNLNHDAMYWYRQDPGQGLRLIYYSQIVNDFQKGDIAEGYSVSREKKESFPLTVTSAQKNPTAFYLCASIAWTGGSEAFFGQGTRLTVV.

The chain couples TRBV2 to TRBJ1-2, with D possibly TRBD1 on 6 matching bases. V lost 5 bases, J lost 8 bases, and 27 bases lay in between. CDR1 and CDR2 (germline): SNHLY, FYNNEI. This CDR3 spans 17 amino acids. CDR3 loop: CASSLPGVRRGGDGYTF. CDR3 nucleotides: TGTGCCAGCAGTCTCCCAGGGGTCCGGAGGGGAGGGGACGGCTACACCTTC.

This clone was found once. The chain combines TRBV2 with TRBJ1-5; 9 nucleotides align to TRBD1. Trimming at V came to 7 bases and at J to 9 bases, leaving 7 bases not matched to a gene. CDR1 is SNHLY and CDR2 is FYNNEI in the germline V gene. The CDR3 runs 13 residues. CDR3 amino acids: CASKRQGEWPQHF. In DNA form, the CDR3 reads TGTGCCAGCAAGAGACAGGGGGAGTGGCCCCAGCATTTT.

V and J are TRBV10-1 and TRBJ2-3; 7 bases are shared with TRBD2. The CDR3 contains 16 residues. Trimming took 8 bases from V and 0 from J; bases not matched to a gene: 11. CDR1 and CDR2 (germline): WNHNN, SYGVQD (reference sequence). CDR3 sequence: CASQCYLSGSTDTQYF. DNA for the CDR3: TGCGCCAGCCAATGTTACCTTAGCGGGAGCACAGATACGCAGTATTTT.

This clone showed up just a few times. The V call is TRBV6-5, the J call TRBJ2-7; tentatively, D is TRBD2 (6 bases). Looked up from germline, CDR1 is MNHEY and CDR2 is SVGAGI. The CDR3 runs 13 residues. V dropped 4 bases and J dropped 10 bases, with 17 bases sitting between them. Written as DNA, the CDR3 is TGTGCCAGCAGTTTGGGTGCCCGGACTATTCAGTACTTC. It translates to CASSLGARTIQYF.

There are a few counts of this clone. V gene TRBV30 combines with J gene TRBJ2-7, with D tentatively TRBD2 (5 bases). Germline CDR1 GTSNPN, CDR2 SVGIG (reference sequence). Trimming pared 2 bases from V and 0 bases from J, leaving 17 bases between. The CDR3 extends over 16 amino acids. CDR3 amino acids: CAWSYGWLGSSYEQYF. CDR3 bases: TGTGCCTGGAGTTACGGATGGCTGGGGAGCTCCTACGAGCAGTACTTC. Variable domain in full (rest from reference TRBV30 and TRBJ2-7): SQTIHQWPATLVQPVGSPLSLECTVEGTSNPNLYWYRQAAGRGLQLLFYSVGIGQISSEVPQNLSASRPQDRQFILSSKKLLLSDSGFYLCAWSYGWLGSSYEQYFGPGTRLTVT.